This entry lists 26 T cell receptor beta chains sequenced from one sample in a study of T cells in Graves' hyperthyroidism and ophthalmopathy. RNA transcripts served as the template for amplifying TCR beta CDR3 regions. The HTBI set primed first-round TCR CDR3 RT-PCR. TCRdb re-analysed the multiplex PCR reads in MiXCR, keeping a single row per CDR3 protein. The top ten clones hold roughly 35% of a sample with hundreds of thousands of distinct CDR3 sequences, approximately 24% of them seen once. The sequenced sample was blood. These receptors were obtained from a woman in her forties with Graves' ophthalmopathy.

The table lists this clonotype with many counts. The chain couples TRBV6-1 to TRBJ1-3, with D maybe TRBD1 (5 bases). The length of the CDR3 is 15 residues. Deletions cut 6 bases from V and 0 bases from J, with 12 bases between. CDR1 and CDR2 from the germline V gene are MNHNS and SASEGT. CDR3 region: CASRSGTFSGNTIYF. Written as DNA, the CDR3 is TGTGCCAGCAGATCCGGGACCTTCTCTGGAAACACCATATATTTT.

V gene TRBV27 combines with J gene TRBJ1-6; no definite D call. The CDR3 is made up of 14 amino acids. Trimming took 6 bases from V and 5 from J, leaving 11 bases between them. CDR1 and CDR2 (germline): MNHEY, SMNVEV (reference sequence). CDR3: CASSFRLDNSPLHF. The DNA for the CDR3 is TGTGCCAGCAGCTTTAGGTTGGATAATTCACCCCTCCACTTT.

CDR3 in DNA: TGTGCCAGCAGCCTAGGGACGTCTGGCTACACCTTC. It translates to CASSLGTSGYTF. V and J are TRBV12-3 or TRBV12-4 and TRBJ1-2, with a possible D match to TRBD1 (5 bases). This CDR3 comprises 12 residues. The V gene lost 6 bases and the J gene lost 7 bases, with 12 bases spanning the gap.

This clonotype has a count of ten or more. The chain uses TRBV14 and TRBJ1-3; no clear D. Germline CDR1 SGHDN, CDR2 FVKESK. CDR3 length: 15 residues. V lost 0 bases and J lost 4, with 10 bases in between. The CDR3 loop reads CASSQDVAWGNTIYF. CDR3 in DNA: TGTGCCAGCAGCCAAGACGTGGCGTGGGGAAACACCATATATTTT.

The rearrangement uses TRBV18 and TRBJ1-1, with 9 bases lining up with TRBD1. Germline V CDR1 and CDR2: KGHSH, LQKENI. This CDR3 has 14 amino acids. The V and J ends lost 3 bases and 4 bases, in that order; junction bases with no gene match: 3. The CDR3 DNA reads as TGTGCCAGCTCACCTCAGACAGGGGGCACTGAAGCTTTCTTT. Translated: CASSPQTGGTEAFF. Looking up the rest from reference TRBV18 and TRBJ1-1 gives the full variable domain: NAGVMQNPRHLVRRRGQEARLRCSPMKGHSHVYWYRQLPEEGLKFMVYLQKENIIDESGMPKERFSAEFPKEGPSILRIQQVVRGDSAAYFCASSPQTGGTEAFFGQGTRLTVV.

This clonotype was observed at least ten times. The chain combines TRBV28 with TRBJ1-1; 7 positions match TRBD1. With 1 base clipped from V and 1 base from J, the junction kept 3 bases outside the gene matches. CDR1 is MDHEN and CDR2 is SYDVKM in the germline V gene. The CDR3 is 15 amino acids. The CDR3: CASSLSAGGNTEAFF. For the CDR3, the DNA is TGTGCCAGCAGTTTATCGGCAGGGGGGAACACTGAAGCTTTCTTT.

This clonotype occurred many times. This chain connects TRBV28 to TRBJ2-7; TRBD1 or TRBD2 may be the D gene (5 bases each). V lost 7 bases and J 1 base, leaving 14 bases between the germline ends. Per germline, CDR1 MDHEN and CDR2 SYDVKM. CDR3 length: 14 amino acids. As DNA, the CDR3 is TGTGCCAGCAAGGGGACGACAAGATCCTACGAGCAGTACTTC. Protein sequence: CASKGTTRSYEQYF.

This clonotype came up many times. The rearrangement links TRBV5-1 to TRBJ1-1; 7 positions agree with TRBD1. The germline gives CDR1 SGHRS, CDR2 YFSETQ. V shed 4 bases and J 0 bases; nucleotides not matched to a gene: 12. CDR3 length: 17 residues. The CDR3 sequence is CASSPRGLGGMNTEAFF. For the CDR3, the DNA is TGCGCCAGCAGCCCCAGGGGGTTGGGGGGGATGAACACTGAAGCTTTCTTT. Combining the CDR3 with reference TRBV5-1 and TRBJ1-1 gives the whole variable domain KAGVTQTPRYLIKTRGQQVTLSCSPISGHRSVSWYQQTPGQGLQFLFEYFSETQRNKGNFPGRFSGRQFSNSRSEMNVSTLELGDSALYLCASSPRGLGGMNTEAFFGQGTRLTVV.

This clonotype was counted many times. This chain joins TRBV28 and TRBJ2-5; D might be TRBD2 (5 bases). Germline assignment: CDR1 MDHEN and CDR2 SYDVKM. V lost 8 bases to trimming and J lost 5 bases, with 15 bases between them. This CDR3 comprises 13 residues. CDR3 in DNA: TGTGCCAGCGGCCCTTCGACGGGGGAGACCCAGTACTTC. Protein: CASGPSTGETQYF.

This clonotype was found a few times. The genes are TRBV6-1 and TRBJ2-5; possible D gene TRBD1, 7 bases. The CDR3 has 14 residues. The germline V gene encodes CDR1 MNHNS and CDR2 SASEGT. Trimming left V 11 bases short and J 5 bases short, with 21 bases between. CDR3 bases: TGTGCCTCGTCCCCGGAGGGGGCTGCGGAGACCCAGTACTTC. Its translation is CASSPEGAAETQYF.

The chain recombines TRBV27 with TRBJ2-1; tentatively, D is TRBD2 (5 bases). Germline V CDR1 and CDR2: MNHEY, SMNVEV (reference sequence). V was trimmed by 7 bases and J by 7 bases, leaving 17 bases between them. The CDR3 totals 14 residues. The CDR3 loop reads CASNLNGKGNEQFF. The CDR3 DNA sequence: TGTGCCAGCAATTTGAACGGGAAGGGAAATGAGCAGTTCTTC.

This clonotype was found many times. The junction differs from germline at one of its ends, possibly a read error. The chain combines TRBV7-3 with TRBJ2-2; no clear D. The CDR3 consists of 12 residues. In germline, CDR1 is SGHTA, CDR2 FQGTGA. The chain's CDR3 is CASNLGLGELFF. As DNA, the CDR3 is TGTGCCAGCAACTTAGGGCTGGGGGAGCTGTTTTTT.

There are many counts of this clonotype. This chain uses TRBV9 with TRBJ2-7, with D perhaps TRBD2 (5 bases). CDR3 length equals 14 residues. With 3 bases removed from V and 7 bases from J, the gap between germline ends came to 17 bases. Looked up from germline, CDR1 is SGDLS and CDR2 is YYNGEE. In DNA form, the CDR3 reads TGTGCCAGCAGCGATTCCCTGGGAGCTCGAGAGCAGTACTTC. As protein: CASSDSLGAREQYF.

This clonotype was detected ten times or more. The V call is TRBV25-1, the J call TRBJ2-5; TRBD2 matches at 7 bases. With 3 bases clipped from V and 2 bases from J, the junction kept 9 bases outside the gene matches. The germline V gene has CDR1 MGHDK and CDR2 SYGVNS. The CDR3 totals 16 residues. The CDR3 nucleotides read TGTGCCAGCAGTGATTCGATGCCTAGCGGACAAGAGACCCAGTACTTC. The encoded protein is CASSDSMPSGQETQYF.

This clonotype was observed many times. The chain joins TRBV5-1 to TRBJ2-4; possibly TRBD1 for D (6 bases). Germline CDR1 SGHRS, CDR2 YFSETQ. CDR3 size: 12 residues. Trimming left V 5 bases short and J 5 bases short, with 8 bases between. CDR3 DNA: TGCGCCAGCAGTGCAGGGGAAAACATTCAGTACTTC. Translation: CASSAGENIQYF.

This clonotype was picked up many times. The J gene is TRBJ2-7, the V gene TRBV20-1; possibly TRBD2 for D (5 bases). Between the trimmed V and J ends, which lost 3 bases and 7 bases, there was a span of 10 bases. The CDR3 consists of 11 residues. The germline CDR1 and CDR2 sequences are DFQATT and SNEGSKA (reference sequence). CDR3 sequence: CSASEGGEQYF. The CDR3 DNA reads TGCAGTGCTAGTGAGGGTGGGGAGCAGTACTTC.

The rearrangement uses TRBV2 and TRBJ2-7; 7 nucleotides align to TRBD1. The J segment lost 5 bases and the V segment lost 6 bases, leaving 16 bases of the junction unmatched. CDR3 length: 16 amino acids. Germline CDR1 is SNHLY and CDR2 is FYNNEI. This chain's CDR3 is CASSRNPGQLVHEQYF. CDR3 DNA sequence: TGTGCCAGCAGCCGCAACCCGGGACAGCTCGTCCACGAGCAGTACTTC.

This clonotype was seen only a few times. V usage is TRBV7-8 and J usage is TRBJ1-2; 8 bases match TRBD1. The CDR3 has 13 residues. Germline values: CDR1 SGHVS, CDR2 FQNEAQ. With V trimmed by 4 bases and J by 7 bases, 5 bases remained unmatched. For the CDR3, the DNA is TGTGCCAGCAGCTCGACAGGGGTGGGTGGCTACACCTTC. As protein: CASSSTGVGGYTF.

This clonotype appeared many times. CDR3 protein: CASGGQGNTEAFF. The CDR3 DNA follows: TGTGCCAGCGGGGGACAGGGGAACACTGAAGCTTTCTTT. The chain has TRBV25-1 and TRBJ1-1; 9 nucleotides line up with TRBD1. Germline trimming cut 8 bases from V and 1 base from J; bases unmatched to any gene: 2. Germline loops: CDR1 MGHDK, CDR2 SYGVNS. This CDR3 region has 13 residues.

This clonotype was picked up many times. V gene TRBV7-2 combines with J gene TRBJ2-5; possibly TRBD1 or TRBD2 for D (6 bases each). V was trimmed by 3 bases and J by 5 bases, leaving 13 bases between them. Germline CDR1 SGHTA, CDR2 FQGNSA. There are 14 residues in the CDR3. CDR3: CASSFNGGSETQYF. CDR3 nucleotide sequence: TGTGCCAGCAGCTTTAACGGGGGCTCGGAGACCCAGTACTTC.

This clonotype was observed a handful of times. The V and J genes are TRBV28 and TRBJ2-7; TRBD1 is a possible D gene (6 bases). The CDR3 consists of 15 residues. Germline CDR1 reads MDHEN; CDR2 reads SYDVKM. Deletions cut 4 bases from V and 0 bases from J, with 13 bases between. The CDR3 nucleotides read TGTGCCAGCAGTTCCTACCGACAGGCCTCCTACGAGCAGTACTTC. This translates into CASSSYRQASYEQYF.

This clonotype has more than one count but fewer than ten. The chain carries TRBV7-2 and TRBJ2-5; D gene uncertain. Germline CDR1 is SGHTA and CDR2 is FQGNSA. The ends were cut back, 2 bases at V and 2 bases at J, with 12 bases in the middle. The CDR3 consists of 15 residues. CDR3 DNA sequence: TGTGCCAGCAGCTTAAGCGACGGAAGACAAGAGACCCAGTACTTC. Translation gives CASSLSDGRQETQYF.

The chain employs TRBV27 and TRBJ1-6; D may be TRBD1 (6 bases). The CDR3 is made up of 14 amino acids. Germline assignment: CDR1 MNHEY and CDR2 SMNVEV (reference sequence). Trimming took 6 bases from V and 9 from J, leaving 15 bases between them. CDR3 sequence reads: CASRYGGGGSPLHF. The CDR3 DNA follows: TGTGCCAGCAGATATGGGGGGGGCGGTTCACCCCTCCACTTT.

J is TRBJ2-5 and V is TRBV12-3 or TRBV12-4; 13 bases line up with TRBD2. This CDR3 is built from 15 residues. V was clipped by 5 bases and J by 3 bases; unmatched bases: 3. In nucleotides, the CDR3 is TGTGCCAGCAGTAGCGGGACTAGCGGGGAAGAGACCCAGTACTTC. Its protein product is CASSSGTSGEETQYF.

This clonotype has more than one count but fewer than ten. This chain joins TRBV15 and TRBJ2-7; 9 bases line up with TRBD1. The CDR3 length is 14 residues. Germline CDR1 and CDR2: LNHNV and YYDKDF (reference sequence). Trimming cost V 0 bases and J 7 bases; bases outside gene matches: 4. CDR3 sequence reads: CATSREQGAGEQYF. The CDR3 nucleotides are TGTGCCACCAGCAGAGAACAGGGGGCGGGTGAGCAGTACTTC.

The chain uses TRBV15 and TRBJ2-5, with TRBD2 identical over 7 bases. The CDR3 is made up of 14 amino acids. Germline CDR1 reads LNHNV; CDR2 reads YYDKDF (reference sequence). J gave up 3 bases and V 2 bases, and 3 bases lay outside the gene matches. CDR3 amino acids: CATSRPSGKETQYF. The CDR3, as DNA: TGTGCCACCAGCAGACCCAGCGGGAAAGAGACCCAGTACTTC.